These 32 T cell receptor beta chains were all obtained from the same sample, sequenced in a study of T cell responses to AZD1222 COVID-19 vaccine. Data came from immunoSEQ multiplex PCR; TCRdb stores just in-frame clones and leaves some out. The repertoire consists of 84,000 or so clones, with 89% occurring once and the leading ten covering over 2%. Sample: peripheral blood, taken on day 0 of AZD1222 vaccination. The receptors shown here come from an adult in good health.

This chain uses TRBV7-8 with TRBJ1-5; TRBD1 matches at 9 bases. V dropped 1 base and J dropped 6; count of bases not matched to a gene: 4. CDR1 and CDR2 (germline): SGHVS, FQNEAQ. The CDR3 is 15 residues long. The DNA of the CDR3 is TGTGCCAGCAGCTTAGTGGGACAGGGTTTTCAGCCCCAGCATTTT. This encodes CASSLVGQGFQPQHF.

In DNA form, the CDR3 reads TGCAGCGTTGAAGATAGGACAGGCCTCTACTCTGGGGCCAACGTCCTGACTTTC. Translation: CSVEDRTGLYSGANVLTF. The chain recombines TRBV29-1 with TRBJ2-6; 7 positions agree with TRBD1. With 0 bases clipped from V and 0 bases from J, the junction kept 8 bases outside the gene matches. The CDR3 runs to 18 residues. In germline, CDR1 is SQVTM, CDR2 ANQGSEA.

This chain links TRBV25-1 with TRBJ2-7; D is unclear. V dropped 7 bases and J dropped 1 base, with 11 bases sitting between them. CDR1 MGHDK and CDR2 SYGVNS come from the germline V gene. This CDR3 comprises 13 residues. The CDR3 nucleotides read TGTGCCAGCACCGGGTTTCAATCCTACGAGCAGTACTTC. Its protein product is CASTGFQSYEQYF.

The DNA for the CDR3 is TGTGCCAGCAGCACACAGGGGCAAGAGACCCAGTACTTC. This encodes CASSTQGQETQYF. The chain is built from TRBV5-4 and TRBJ2-5; 7 positions agree with TRBD1. The CDR3 contains 13 residues. Trimming cost V 4 bases and J 2 bases; bases outside gene matches: 2. Germline V gives CDR1 SGHNT, CDR2 YYREEE (reference sequence).

The chain couples TRBV5-6 to TRBJ1-2; maybe TRBD1 (6 bases). The CDR3 spans 12 residues. The ends were cut back, 5 bases at V and 3 bases at J, with 8 bases in the middle. Germline CDR1 SGHDT, CDR2 YYEEEE. The CDR3 protein is CASRTGHYGYTF. CDR3 DNA: TGTGCCAGCAGGACAGGACACTATGGCTACACCTTC. The variable domain in full, with the rest retrieved from reference TRBV5-6 and TRBJ1-2, is DAGVTQSPTHLIKTRGQQVTLRCSPKSGHDTVSWYQQALGQGPQFIFQYYEEEERQRGNFPDRFSGHQFPNYSSELNVNALLLGDSALYLCASRTGHYGYTFGSGTRLTVV.

The chain joins TRBV12-5 to TRBJ1-5; D might be TRBD1 (6 bases). Trimming pared 5 bases from V and 11 bases from J, leaving 16 bases between. Germline lookup yields CDR1 LGHNT and CDR2 FRNRAP. This CDR3 has 13 amino acids. The CDR3 spells CASGPQLQGTQHF. Here the CDR3 DNA reads TGTGCTAGTGGTCCACAACTCCAGGGGACCCAGCATTTT. The full variable domain, its missing parts supplied by reference TRBV12-5 and TRBJ1-5, is DARVTQTPRHKVTEMGQEVTMRCQPILGHNTVFWYRQTMMQGLELLAYFRNRAPLDDSGMPKDRFSAEMPDATLATLKIQPSEPRDSAVYFCASGPQLQGTQHFGDGTRLSIL.

The CDR3 DNA follows: TGTGCCAGTAGTCGGTCAGGGAGTTGGGACTATGGCTACACCTTC. Its protein product is CASSRSGSWDYGYTF. J is TRBJ1-2 and V is TRBV19; possibly TRBD1 for D (5 bases). V shed 5 bases and J shed 3 bases, with 16 bases lying between them. The CDR3 consists of 15 residues. The germline V gene encodes CDR1 LNHDA and CDR2 SQIVND (reference sequence). The variable domain in full, completed from reference TRBV19 and TRBJ1-2, reads DGGITQSPKYLFRKEGQNVTLSCEQNLNHDAMYWYRQDPGQGLRLIYYSQIVNDFQKGDIAEGYSVSREKKESFPLTVTSAQKNPTAFYLCASSRSGSWDYGYTFGSGTRLTVV.

This chain links TRBV19 with TRBJ2-1; 7 bases agree with TRBD1. The V gene's germline CDR1 is LNHDA and CDR2 SQIVND (reference sequence). The CDR3 is 15 amino acids. The junction had 7 bases not matched to a gene; V was cut back by 8 bases and J by 0 bases. The CDR3 reads CASGADRSSYNEQFF. In DNA, the CDR3 is TGTGCCAGTGGGGCGGACAGGAGCTCCTACAATGAGCAGTTCTTC.

V is TRBV5-6 and J is TRBJ1-2; 8 bases align to TRBD1. Germline assignment: CDR1 SGHDT and CDR2 YYEEEE. CDR3 size: 14 residues. Unmatched junction bases numbered 8, after V lost 3 bases and J lost 7 bases. The CDR3 is CASSSDRGAIGYTF. CDR3 DNA: TGTGCCAGCAGCTCTGACAGGGGAGCAATTGGCTACACCTTC.

The chain carries TRBV7-9 and TRBJ2-6; maybe TRBD1 (5 bases). CDR3 length: 17 residues. Germline-derived CDR1 and CDR2 are SEHNR and FQNEAQ (reference sequence). Trimming took off 1 base at V and 3 bases at J, with 13 bases between the two ends. The DNA of the CDR3 is TGTGCCAGCAGCTTAGATGGGGCCATAGGTGGGGCCAACGTCCTGACTTTC. It encodes CASSLDGAIGGANVLTF.

The rearrangement joins TRBV18 to TRBJ1-6, with 8 bases identical to TRBD1. The CDR3 totals 13 residues. Trimming at V came to 3 bases and at J to 9 bases, leaving 1 base not matched to a gene. The germline V gene has CDR1 KGHSH and CDR2 LQKENI. Here the CDR3 DNA reads TGTGCCAGCTCACCTGACAGGGGTTCACCCCTCCACTTT. It translates to CASSPDRGSPLHF.

The chain employs TRBV18 and TRBJ1-1, with TRBD1 as a possible D gene (5 bases). The CDR3 runs to 16 residues. Trimming took off 3 bases at V and 3 bases at J, with 17 bases between the two ends. Germline V lookup: CDR1 KGHSH, CDR2 LQKENI. The DNA of the CDR3 is TGTGCCAGCTCACCCCTTGGGCAGGGAGGGTACACTGAAGCTTTCTTT. Residues: CASSPLGQGGYTEAFF.

This clone was seen only once. The rearrangement joins TRBV7-2 to TRBJ2-1, with 7 nucleotides matching TRBD2. Germline V gives CDR1 SGHTA, CDR2 FQGNSA. The CDR3 has 17 amino acids. With 1 base clipped from V and 9 bases from J, the junction kept 15 bases outside the gene matches. Here the CDR3 reads CASSLGGGGSKSSEQFF. In DNA, the CDR3 is TGTGCCAGCAGCTTAGGAGGTGGCGGGAGCAAGAGTAGTGAGCAGTTCTTC.

This clone came up once. This chain links TRBV14 with TRBJ2-7; D is perhaps TRBD1 or TRBD2 (6 bases each). CDR3 length: 14 amino acids. Trimming pared 0 bases from V and 2 bases from J, leaving 8 bases between. Germline V lookup: CDR1 SGHDN, CDR2 FVKESK. The CDR3 loop is CASSQDGGPYEQYF. The DNA for the CDR3 is TGTGCCAGCAGCCAAGACGGGGGCCCCTACGAGCAGTACTTC.

V gene TRBV5-1 combines with J gene TRBJ1-1, with TRBD1 matching over 7 bases. Germline CDR1 SGHRS, CDR2 YFSETQ. The junction had 3 bases not matched to a gene; V was cut back by 4 bases and J by 6 bases. This CDR3 comprises 12 residues. CDR3 sequence: CASSTDRAEAFF. The CDR3, as DNA: TGCGCCAGCAGCACCGACAGGGCTGAAGCTTTCTTT.

This chain uses TRBV27 with TRBJ1-1; D gene uncertain. Trimming shortened V by 3 bases and J by 1 base, and 6 bases separated the two germline ends. The germline V gene encodes CDR1 MNHEY and CDR2 SMNVEV (reference sequence). This CDR3 has 13 amino acids. CDR3 loop: CASSLRENTEAFF. As DNA, the CDR3 is TGTGCCAGCAGTTTGAGAGAGAACACTGAAGCTTTCTTT.

The J gene is TRBJ1-1, the V gene TRBV20-1; no clear D. The CDR3 is 13 amino acids. Deletions cut 3 bases from V and 5 bases from J, with 13 bases between. CDR1 is DFQATT and CDR2 is SNEGSKA in the germline V gene (reference sequence). The CDR3 nucleotides read TGCAGTGCTAGTGGACGGTTAGGGACTGAAGCTTTCTTT. This codes for CSASGRLGTEAFF.

The chain is built from TRBV3-1 (or the pseudogene TRBV3-2) and TRBJ1-2; TRBD1 matches at 12 bases. Germline V CDR1 and CDR2: LGHDT, YNNKEL (reference sequence). Unmatched junction bases numbered 5, after V lost 4 bases and J lost 8 bases. There are 14 residues in the CDR3. The CDR3 sequence is CASSPAGTGGGYTF. The CDR3 coding sequence is TGTGCCAGCAGCCCTGCCGGGACAGGGGGCGGCTACACCTTC.

V gene TRBV2 combines with J gene TRBJ2-2, with D perhaps assigned TRBD1 or TRBD2 (5 bases each). The CDR3 runs to 13 residues. Germline CDR1 and CDR2: SNHLY and FYNNEI. V was trimmed by 7 bases and J by 2 bases, leaving 8 bases between them. The CDR3 region is CASIGTNTGELFF. In DNA form, the CDR3 reads TGTGCCAGCATCGGGACCAACACCGGGGAGCTGTTTTTT.

The rearrangement links TRBV4-2 to TRBJ2-5, with D tentatively TRBD2 (6 bases). The CDR3 has 13 amino acids. Trimming took off 1 base at V and 4 bases at J, with 7 bases between the two ends. From germline, CDR1 is LGHNA and CDR2 YNFKEQ. CDR3 sequence: CASSQGRGETQYF. The DNA of the CDR3 is TGTGCCAGCAGCCAAGGGCGGGGAGAGACCCAGTACTTC.

This clone was detected only once. J is TRBJ2-2 and V is TRBV19; D is uncertain. Germline-derived CDR1 and CDR2 are LNHDA and SQIVND (reference sequence). This CDR3 is 14 amino acids long. V lost 6 bases, J lost 0 bases, and 8 bases lay in between. The CDR3 sequence: CASRTITNTGELFF. DNA of the CDR3: TGTGCCAGTAGGACAATTACGAACACCGGGGAGCTGTTTTTT.

The V and J genes are TRBV5-4 and TRBJ1-3; TRBD1 aligns across 9 bases. The length of the CDR3 is 14 residues. Looked up from germline, CDR1 is SGHNT and CDR2 is YYREEE (reference sequence). The J segment lost 2 bases and the V segment lost 8 bases, leaving 5 bases of the junction unmatched. CDR3 nucleotides: TGTGCCAGTTTTCGGACAGGGGCTGGAAACACCATATATTTT. Protein product: CASFRTGAGNTIYF. Looking up the rest from reference TRBV5-4 and TRBJ1-3 gives the full variable domain: ETGVTQSPTHLIKTRGQQVTLRCSSQSGHNTVSWYQQALGQGPQFIFQYYREEENGRGNFPPRFSGLQFPNYSSELNVNALELDDSALYLCASFRTGAGNTIYFGEGSWLTVV.

This sequence joins TRBV3-1 (or the pseudogene TRBV3-2) and TRBJ1-1, with TRBD1 identical over 7 bases. Trimming took 4 bases from V and 0 from J; bases not matched to a gene: 5. Germline CDR1 is LGHDT and CDR2 is YNNKEL (reference sequence). The CDR3 spans 15 residues. CDR3 protein: CASSRQGRMNTEAFF. CDR3 sequence (DNA): TGTGCCAGCAGCCGACAGGGCAGGATGAACACTGAAGCTTTCTTT.

The rearrangement joins TRBV28 to TRBJ2-6; perhaps D is TRBD1 or TRBD2 (6 bases each). This CDR3 is 15 amino acids long. Germline lookup yields CDR1 MDHEN and CDR2 SYDVKM. V lost 2 bases and J lost 2, with 7 bases in between. CDR3 coding DNA: TGTGCCAGCAGTTTAAGGGGGGCTGGGGCCAACGTCCTGACTTTC. This encodes CASSLRGAGANVLTF.

The chain has TRBV5-6 and TRBJ1-1; D unresolved. The germline CDR1 and CDR2 sequences are SGHDT and YYEEEE. This CDR3 is built from 12 residues. V was shortened by 7 bases and J by 3 bases, with 10 bases between the two germline ends. The DNA for the CDR3 is TGTGCCAGCCTCTCCCCTGACACTGAAGCTTTCTTT. As protein: CASLSPDTEAFF. The full variable domain, with the rest looked up from reference TRBV5-6 and TRBJ1-1, is DAGVTQSPTHLIKTRGQQVTLRCSPKSGHDTVSWYQQALGQGPQFIFQYYEEEERQRGNFPDRFSGHQFPNYSSELNVNALLLGDSALYLCASLSPDTEAFFGQGTRLTVV.

V usage is TRBV7-9 and J usage is TRBJ1-5, with TRBD1 as a possible D gene (6 bases). V shed 1 base and J shed 7 bases, with 8 bases lying between them. The CDR3 contains 13 residues. Germline V gene data show CDR1 as SEHNR and CDR2 as FQNEAQ (reference sequence). The CDR3, as DNA: TGTGCCAGCAGCTTAGAGGGGGGACAGCCCCAGCATTTT. This gives the protein CASSLEGGQPQHF.

This clone is a singleton in its sample. The CDR3 DNA reads as TGCGCCAGCAGCCATCGGGACGGGAGGGACGAAAAACTGTTTTTT. Protein product: CASSHRDGRDEKLFF. The chain is built from TRBV4-3 and TRBJ1-4, with D possibly matching TRBD1 (5 bases). Trimming cost V 3 bases and J 8 bases, with 16 bases left between them. Germline CDR1 and CDR2: LGHNA and YSLEER. The CDR3 runs to 15 residues.

The chain links TRBV7-8 to TRBJ2-7, with D uncertain. Germline values: CDR1 SGHVS, CDR2 FQNEAQ. Between the trimmed V and J ends, which lost 8 bases and 0 bases, there was a span of 11 bases. The CDR3 is 13 amino acids. The CDR3 region has the DNA TGTGCCAGCTTGCACATGGCCTCCTACGAGCAGTACTTC. Its translation is CASLHMASYEQYF.

This chain connects TRBV27 to TRBJ1-2, with 7 bases matching TRBD1. CDR3 length: 14 residues. Looked up from germline, CDR1 is MNHEY and CDR2 is SMNVEV (reference sequence). Unmatched junction bases numbered 9, after V lost 6 bases and J lost 5 bases. For the CDR3, the DNA is TGTGCCAGCAGACCGCCCGGGACAGATTATGGCTACACCTTC. Translation: CASRPPGTDYGYTF.

This clone was seen once. The chain is built from TRBV6-2 or TRBV6-3 and TRBJ1-4, with D hard to call. The CDR3 has 17 residues. Germline CDR1 is MNHEY and CDR2 is SVGEGT. V was cut by 0 bases and J by 6 bases, with 17 bases left in between. The CDR3 sequence is CASSYSIEQDRDEKLFF. CDR3 nucleotides: TGTGCCAGCAGTTACTCGATCGAGCAGGATCGGGATGAAAAACTGTTTTTT.

The chain carries TRBV18 and TRBJ1-2; TRBD1 matches 8 bases. Looked up from germline, CDR1 is KGHSH and CDR2 is LQKENI. The CDR3 has 15 amino acids. Germline trimming cut 3 bases from V and 2 bases from J; bases unmatched to any gene: 5. DNA for the CDR3: TGTGCCAGCTCACCGGGACAGGCCATGAACTATGGCTACACCTTC. Protein sequence: CASSPGQAMNYGYTF.

V is TRBV7-8 and J is TRBJ2-2; 7 nucleotides agree with TRBD2. V dropped 3 bases and J dropped 5; count of bases not matched to a gene: 3. This CDR3 spans 14 amino acids. Germline V gene lookup returns CDR1 SGHVS and CDR2 FQNEAQ. CDR3 sequence (DNA): TGTGCCAGCAGCTTGGCTAGCGGAACCGGGGAGCTGTTTTTT. Residues: CASSLASGTGELFF.